The 13 T cell receptor beta chains given below trace back to one sample, sequenced in a study of cytomegalovirus exposure and HLA in healthy donors. The protocol was immunoSEQ multiplex PCR, while the TCRdb copy is restricted to in-frame clones and leaves out a portion. In the table there are some 320,000 clones, about nine tenths of which are singletons. The sequencing input was PBMCs. The receptors come from a woman between 25 and 40 years old in good health and CMV-seropositive.

The chain links TRBV7-9 to TRBJ2-7; 9 bases fit TRBD1. V dropped 5 bases and J dropped 3; count of bases not matched to a gene: 11. The CDR3 extends over 16 amino acids. Germline V gene data show CDR1 as SEHNR and CDR2 as FQNEAQ (reference sequence). CDR3 region: CASSHPRDRADYEQYF. DNA of the CDR3: TGTGCCAGCAGCCACCCCCGGGACAGGGCCGACTACGAGCAGTACTTC.

The V call is TRBV4-2, the J call TRBJ2-7, with D uncertain. Trimming pared 1 base from V and 6 bases from J, leaving 10 bases between. The CDR3 covers 13 residues. Germline V lookup: CDR1 LGHNA, CDR2 YNFKEQ. The CDR3 loop is CASSQVVGGEQYF. For the CDR3, the DNA is TGTGCCAGCAGCCAAGTTGTAGGCGGCGAGCAGTACTTC.

This clone was found once. The V and J genes are TRBV6-6 and TRBJ1-3; tentatively, D is TRBD1 (5 bases). CDR1 is MNHNY and CDR2 is SVGAGI in the germline V gene (reference sequence). The CDR3 contains 15 residues. Trimming removed 3 bases from V and 0 bases from J, with 9 bases in between. CDR3: CASSYAGTSGNTIYF. CDR3 sequence (DNA): TGTGCCAGCAGTTATGCGGGGACCTCTGGAAACACCATATATTTT.

The chain links TRBV7-6 to TRBJ2-7; 15 nucleotides match TRBD2. Germline values: CDR1 SGHVS, CDR2 FNYEAQ. With 4 bases clipped from V and 3 bases from J, the junction kept 7 bases outside the gene matches. The CDR3 has 17 residues. The CDR3: CASSSGLAGGENYEQYF. CDR3 nucleotides: TGTGCCAGCAGCTCAGGACTAGCGGGAGGGGAGAACTACGAGCAGTACTTC.

In its sample, this clone was seen once. The chain combines TRBV18 with TRBJ2-2, with unresolved D. Germline CDR1 is KGHSH and CDR2 is LQKENI. The CDR3 is 13 residues long. Trimming cost V 5 bases and J 1 base, with 5 bases left between them. This CDR3 reads CASSARNTGELFF. The CDR3, as DNA: TGTGCCAGCTCAGCTCGGAACACCGGGGAGCTGTTTTTT.

This clone has a single count. The V and J genes are TRBV27 and TRBJ1-6; D possibly corresponds to TRBD1 (5 bases). CDR3 length equals 17 residues. In germline, CDR1 is MNHEY, CDR2 SMNVEV (reference sequence). Between the trimmed V and J ends, which lost 2 bases and 7 bases, there was a span of 18 bases. In DNA, the CDR3 is TGTGCCAGCAGTTTAGTTGGTTCGGGGGTAGGGAATTCACCCCTCCACTTT. It encodes CASSLVGSGVGNSPLHF.

This chain joins TRBV27 and TRBJ1-5, with a possible D match to TRBD1 (5 bases). Germline-derived CDR1 and CDR2 are MNHEY and SMNVEV (reference sequence). The CDR3 has 15 residues. V lost 2 bases to trimming and J lost 0 bases, with 8 bases between them. In nucleotides, the CDR3 is TGTGCCAGCAGTTTAAAGGGGTATAGCAATCAGCCCCAGCATTTT. It codes for CASSLKGYSNQPQHF.

This chain joins TRBV6-5 and TRBJ2-5; 9 nucleotides align to TRBD1. V shed 4 bases and J 4 bases; nucleotides not matched to a gene: 4. The CDR3 consists of 14 residues. Germline loops: CDR1 MNHEY, CDR2 SVGAGI. CDR3 loop: CASSFTGGSETQYF. CDR3 coding DNA: TGTGCCAGCAGTTTCACAGGGGGCTCAGAGACCCAGTACTTC.

This clone was counted between two and nine times. V usage is TRBV11-1 and J usage is TRBJ2-7, with TRBD1 matching over 11 bases. Germline CDR1 SGHAT, CDR2 FQDESV (reference sequence). The CDR3 is made up of 15 amino acids. J lost 5 bases, V lost 0 bases, and 3 bases had no gene match. As DNA, the CDR3 is TGTGCCAGCAGCTTAGCCGGGGACAGGGGGGACGAGCAGTACTTC. This gives the protein CASSLAGDRGDEQYF. Full variable domain (missing parts from reference TRBV11-1 and TRBJ2-7): EAEVAQSPRYKITEKSQAVAFWCDPISGHATLYWYRQILGQGPELLVQFQDESVVDDSQLPKDRFSAERLKGVDSTLKIQPAELGDSAMYLCASSLAGDRGDEQYFGPGTRLTVT.

The chain links TRBV9 to TRBJ1-3; 8 bases are a match to TRBD1. The length of the CDR3 is 16 residues. Per germline, CDR1 SGDLS and CDR2 YYNGEE. After removal of 0 bases from V and 2 bases from J, the junction contained 4 bases not matched to a gene. This chain's CDR3 is CASSVGRRGPGNTIYF. DNA of the CDR3: TGTGCCAGCAGCGTAGGTCGCAGGGGGCCTGGAAACACCATATATTTT.

The J gene is TRBJ2-1, the V gene TRBV4-2, with 7 bases identical to TRBD2. J gave up 5 bases and V 0 bases, and 4 bases lay outside the gene matches. CDR3 length: 15 amino acids. The germline CDR1 and CDR2 sequences are LGHNA and YNFKEQ. In DNA form, the CDR3 reads TGTGCCAGCAGCCAAGATCGGGGGGTTAACAATGAGCAGTTCTTC. It encodes CASSQDRGVNNEQFF.

This clone showed up just once. The V and J genes are TRBV5-6 and TRBJ2-3; D is ambiguous. The CDR3 covers 14 residues. V was shortened by 1 base and J by 1 base, with 7 bases between the two germline ends. Germline assignment: CDR1 SGHDT and CDR2 YYEEEE. CDR3 loop: CASSLRRGTDTQYF. The CDR3 DNA is TGTGCCAGCAGCTTGCGACGGGGCACAGATACGCAGTATTTT.

The sample holds one count of this clone. This rearrangement joins TRBV23-1 to TRBJ2-3, with D perhaps TRBD2 (5 bases). TRBV23-1 is classed as an ORF, of uncertain function. V gave up 2 bases and J gave up 1 base, with 10 bases separating them. CDR3 length: 15 residues. For the CDR3, the DNA is TGCGCCAGCAGTCAAAGAGCGGTAGGCACAGATACGCAGTATTTT. Its translation is CASSQRAVGTDTQYF.